This entry lists 23 T cell receptor beta chains sequenced from one sample in a study of shared clonotypes between healthy human individuals. Data came from immunoSEQ multiplex PCR; TCRdb stores just in-frame clones and leaves some out. In the table there are about 980,000 clones, 76% of which are singletons. The sample comprised memory CD4+ T cells sorted from blood. As for subset: CD45RA-negative fraction. Receptors originate from a man aged 18 to 30 in good health.

The chain joins TRBV5-4 to TRBJ1-6; D is ambiguous. Germline V CDR1 and CDR2: SGHNT, YYREEE (reference sequence). This CDR3 has 16 amino acids. V was shortened by 4 bases and J by 9 bases, with 20 bases between the two germline ends. In DNA form, the CDR3 reads TGTGCCAGCAGCCGGGGAGGACCTACGGTGGGTTCACCCCTCCACTTT. Its protein is CASSRGGPTVGSPLHF. The entire variable domain, with the rest obtained from reference TRBV5-4 and TRBJ1-6, is as follows: ETGVTQSPTHLIKTRGQQVTLRCSSQSGHNTVSWYQQALGQGPQFIFQYYREEENGRGNFPPRFSGLQFPNYSSELNVNALELDDSALYLCASSRGGPTVGSPLHFGNGTRLTVT.

In regard to this clone: This sample also contains other DNA sequences that code for the same CDR3. This chain links TRBV28 with TRBJ1-6, with TRBD1 identical over 7 bases. This CDR3 contains 15 residues. J was trimmed by 5 bases and V by 2 bases; bases with no gene match: 3. Germline-derived CDR1 and CDR2 are MDHEN and SYDVKM. Here the CDR3 DNA reads TGTGCCAGCAGTTTAGTTGACAGGGATAATTCACCCCTCCACTTT. It codes for CASSLVDRDNSPLHF.

This sequence joins TRBV6-1 and TRBJ2-3; the D is unclear. CDR3 length: 15 residues. Per the germline V gene, CDR1 is MNHNS and CDR2 is SASEGT. The V end lost 7 bases, the J end lost 1 base, and 15 bases lay between the germline ends. Written as DNA, the CDR3 is TGTGCCAGCACTTGGGCCGCGGCCGGCACAGATACGCAGTATTTT. Translating gives CASTWAAAGTDTQYF.

V is TRBV30 and J is TRBJ1-1; D unclear. The CDR3 sequence is 11 residues long. From germline, CDR1 is GTSNPN and CDR2 SVGIG (reference sequence). Between the trimmed V and J ends, which lost 8 bases and 1 base, there was a span of 8 bases. The CDR3 spells CALAGNTEAFF. The CDR3 region has the DNA TGTGCCCTGGCAGGGAACACTGAAGCTTTCTTT.

This sequence joins TRBV11-2 and TRBJ2-3; D might be TRBD1 or TRBD2, each matching 5 bases. Trimming took off 6 bases at V and 5 bases at J, with 18 bases between the two ends. Germline CDR1 reads SGHAT; CDR2 reads FQNNGV. CDR3 length: 15 amino acids. This chain's CDR3 is CASSTGWTNVDTQYF. In DNA, the CDR3 is TGTGCCAGCAGTACGGGATGGACAAATGTAGATACGCAGTATTTT.

The chain has TRBV5-6 and TRBJ2-7; either TRBD1 or TRBD2 may supply D (5 bases each). V lost 5 bases and J 1 base, leaving 16 bases between the germline ends. The CDR3 sequence is 15 residues long. Germline values: CDR1 SGHDT, CDR2 YYEEEE. The CDR3 sequence is CASSSLGEKSYEQYF. In nucleotides, the CDR3 is TGTGCCAGCAGTTCCTTGGGGGAAAAGTCCTACGAGCAGTACTTC.

Details on this clone: Within the sample, other DNA sequences also encode this same CDR3. The chain joins TRBV5-1 to TRBJ2-7, with TRBD2 as a possible D gene (6 bases). Trimming took 1 base from V and 2 from J, leaving 10 bases between them. Germline V gene data show CDR1 as SGHRS and CDR2 as YFSETQ. CDR3 length: 14 amino acids. CDR3 nucleotides: TGCGCCAGCAGCTTGAGAACGGGGGCCTACGAGCAGTACTTC. Protein: CASSLRTGAYEQYF. The whole variable domain, filled in from reference TRBV5-1 and TRBJ2-7, reads KAGVTQTPRYLIKTRGQQVTLSCSPISGHRSVSWYQQTPGQGLQFLFEYFSETQRNKGNFPGRFSGRQFSNSRSEMNVSTLELGDSALYLCASSLRTGAYEQYFGPGTRLTVT.

V gene TRBV7-2 combines with J gene TRBJ2-7; D is ambiguous. Germline CDR1 SGHTA, CDR2 FQGNSA. The CDR3 is 13 residues long. V dropped 3 bases and J dropped 7 bases, with 13 bases sitting between them. CDR3 residues: CASSLGPVGEQYF. CDR3 nucleotides: TGTGCCAGCAGCTTGGGTCCTGTTGGGGAGCAGTACTTC.

The chain carries TRBV6-1 and TRBJ2-2; D unclear. Trimming cost V 0 bases and J 3 bases, with 8 bases left between them. CDR3 length equals 15 residues. CDR1 is MNHNS and CDR2 is SASEGT in the germline V gene. The CDR3 sequence is CASSEALLYTGELFF. CDR3 nucleotide sequence: TGTGCCAGCAGTGAAGCGCTTTTATACACCGGGGAGCTGTTTTTT.

The V gene is TRBV7-9, the J gene TRBJ2-2; D is unclear. Germline loops: CDR1 SEHNR, CDR2 FQNEAQ (reference sequence). The germline V and J ends were trimmed by 2 bases and 5 bases, with 15 bases remaining between them. The CDR3 has 16 amino acids. The CDR3 reads CASSLSVDVRTGELFF. The CDR3 DNA reads TGTGCCAGCAGCTTAAGCGTTGACGTTCGGACCGGGGAGCTGTTTTTT.

This clone was seen more than once but under ten times. The J gene is TRBJ2-2, the V gene TRBV5-1, with D perhaps matching TRBD1 (5 bases). CDR1 is SGHRS, CDR2 YFSETQ, per germline. The V and J ends lost 1 base and 0 bases respectively, with 10 bases between them. The CDR3 has 16 amino acids. The CDR3 protein is CASSLSPGTNTGELFF. The CDR3 DNA sequence: TGCGCCAGCAGCTTGAGTCCAGGGACGAACACCGGGGAGCTGTTTTTT.

The chain carries TRBV18 and TRBJ1-2, with TRBD1 as a possible D gene (5 bases). Trimming removed 3 bases from V and 9 bases from J, with 14 bases in between. This CDR3 is built from 13 residues. Germline V lookup: CDR1 KGHSH, CDR2 LQKENI. CDR3 sequence: CASSPGTDLSYTF. The CDR3 DNA sequence: TGTGCCAGCTCACCCGGGACCGACTTGAGCTACACCTTC.

The rearrangement joins TRBV19 to TRBJ2-7; the match to TRBD1 covers 11 bases. The CDR3 is 14 amino acids. Looked up from germline, CDR1 is LNHDA and CDR2 is SQIVND (reference sequence). V trimming: 5 bases; J trimming: 6 bases; junction bases outside the gene matches: 6. CDR3 bases: TGTGCCAGTAGTTTTAGGACAGGGGGCTTCGAGCAGTACTTC. It specifies CASSFRTGGFEQYF.

This clone appeared a few times. This chain links TRBV10-3 with TRBJ1-2, with no clear D. The CDR3 loop spans 14 amino acids. V was cut by 2 bases and J by 7 bases, with 14 bases left in between. Germline CDR1 reads ENHRY; CDR2 reads SYGVKD. In DNA, the CDR3 is TGTGCCATCAGTGAGGAGGCAGAGACCTCTGGCTACACCTTC. This translates into CAISEEAETSGYTF.

Regarding this clone: A far larger clone is only one base removed, so a read error is likely. The chain employs TRBV10-3 and TRBJ1-1; D call uncertain. Germline V gives CDR1 ENHRY, CDR2 SYGVKD. Between the trimmed V and J ends, which lost 1 base and 3 bases, there was a span of 0 bases. CDR3 size: 11 residues. Here the CDR3 reads CAISEYTEAFF. CDR3 DNA sequence: TGTGCCATCAGTGAGTACACTGAAGCTTTCTTT.

A few counts support this clone. This chain joins TRBV5-6 and TRBJ2-3; no reliable D call. Trimming left V 0 bases short and J 2 bases short, with 1 base between. Germline CDR1 reads SGHDT; CDR2 reads YYEEEE. The CDR3 runs 12 residues. The CDR3 sequence: CASSLATDTQYF. CDR3 nucleotide sequence: TGTGCCAGCAGCTTGGCCACAGATACGCAGTATTTT.

V gene TRBV28 combines with J gene TRBJ2-7; tentative D call: TRBD2 (7 bases). Germline V gene lookup returns CDR1 MDHEN and CDR2 SYDVKM. Trimming removed 7 bases at V and 4 bases at J, with 14 bases between. The CDR3 totals 13 residues. The CDR3 protein is CASMGGGKYEQYF. CDR3 nucleotide sequence: TGTGCCAGCATGGGCGGGGGCAAATACGAGCAGTACTTC.

This clone was seen more than once but under ten times. The chain has TRBV6-4 and TRBJ1-1; D might be TRBD1 (5 bases). This CDR3 region has 13 residues. The germline gives CDR1 MRHNA, CDR2 SNTAGT. Trimming took 8 bases from V and 1 from J, leaving 11 bases between them. DNA of the CDR3: TGTGCCAGCCGCAGGGACCGGAACACTGAAGCTTTCTTT. It translates to CASRRDRNTEAFF.

CDR3 sequence (DNA): TGCGCCAGCAGCTTGTATGGCCCTCCTTACGAGCAGTACTTC. The encoded protein is CASSLYGPPYEQYF. The chain uses TRBV5-1 and TRBJ2-7; no definite D call. The CDR3 spans 14 residues. V was shortened by 1 base and J by 4 bases, with 12 bases between the two germline ends. The germline V gene encodes CDR1 SGHRS and CDR2 YFSETQ.

J is TRBJ2-6 and V is TRBV4-3; D unresolved. Germline assignment: CDR1 LGHNA and CDR2 YSLEER. The CDR3 covers 13 residues. V lost 1 base and J 11 bases, leaving 9 bases between the germline ends. CDR3 region: CASSQGSGYVLTF. In DNA, the CDR3 is TGCGCCAGCAGCCAAGGGTCGGGTTACGTCCTGACTTTC.

The rearrangement joins TRBV6-5 to TRBJ2-7; no firm D call. The CDR3 contains 11 residues. Trimming left V 5 bases short and J 9 bases short, with 11 bases between. Germline V gives CDR1 MNHEY, CDR2 SVGAGI. Here the CDR3 DNA reads TGTGCCAGCAGTAAGGGCCTAGTGCAGTACTTC. Encoded protein: CASSKGLVQYF.

A single count supports this clone. The gene calls are TRBV11-2 and TRBJ2-2; the D is unclear. The CDR3 is 15 residues long. The V gene lost 2 bases and the J gene lost 3 bases, with 10 bases spanning the gap. Germline V CDR1 and CDR2: SGHAT, FQNNGV. The CDR3 loop reads CASSLSVGYTGELFF. CDR3 DNA sequence: TGTGCCAGCAGCTTAAGTGTAGGTTACACCGGGGAGCTGTTTTTT.

The V gene is TRBV6-1, the J gene TRBJ2-7; TRBD2 matches 14 bases. V shed 3 bases and J 3 bases; nucleotides not matched to a gene: 7. The germline CDR1 and CDR2 sequences are MNHNS and SASEGT. CDR3 size: 17 residues. CDR3 in DNA: TGTGCCAGCAGTGAGGGGGGACTAGCGGGAGCCAACTACGAGCAGTACTTC. Its translation is CASSEGGLAGANYEQYF.